The entry that follows covers one TCR beta chain sequence. Its antigen is not identified. Using immunoSEQ multiplex PCR, the repertoire was profiled, and TCRdb retains in-frame clones only, with some absent. Of under 20,000 clones listed, 82% were seen once; the top ten hold around 3.3%. This entry is derived from a study of OX40 agonist ivuxolimab in advanced cancers. Overall study: Patients received ivuxolimab, an agonistic anti-OX40 (CD134) antibody. The study reported partial responses in three patients: one hepatocellular carcinoma, two cutaneous melanoma.

V trimming: 3 bases; J trimming: 2 bases; junction bases outside the gene matches: 9. CDR3 length: 17 amino acids. Germline CDR1 SGHDT, CDR2 YYEEEE. Regarding the study as a whole: The authors also found low normalized T-cell clonal expansion in some nonresponders.

Sequenced here: CD4+ or CD8+ T cells sorted from blood, sampled in a trial of the OX40 agonist ivuxolimab. The TCR originated in an adult with an advanced solid tumor such as melanoma, head and neck, liver or kidney cancer. The chain employs TRBV5-6 and TRBJ2-1; 9 bases agree with TRBD2. The CDR3 loop is CASSWGSSGGPYNEQFF. For the CDR3, the DNA is TGTGCCAGCAGCTGGGGGAGTAGCGGGGGCCCCTACAATGAGCAGTTCTTC.